These 8 T cell receptor beta chains originate from one sample sequenced in a study of T-cell memory formation after mild COVID-19. TCRdb reanalysed the 5' RACE reads using MiXCR and keeps one entry per CDR3 protein. The table records approximately 150,000 distinct CDR3 sequences, 6% to 6.5% of them present only once. The specimen was PBMCs or a T cell subset sorted from them (not recorded which). The receptors were sampled from an adult woman who had mild COVID-19 (a few samples of this study predate the infection). Cell type and time point are not known.

The chain carries TRBV3-1 and TRBJ1-1; perhaps TRBD1 as D (5 bases). The V and J ends lost 2 bases and 2 bases respectively, with 9 bases between them. The CDR3 extends over 14 amino acids. The germline V gene has CDR1 LGHDT and CDR2 YNNKEL (reference sequence). This CDR3 reads CASSQNQGNTEAFF. In nucleotides, the CDR3 is TGTGCCAGCAGCCAAAATCAGGGCAACACTGAAGCTTTCTTT.

This clonotype occurred many times. The chain has TRBV11-1 and TRBJ2-1; tentatively, D is TRBD2 (5 bases). The germline gives CDR1 SGHAT, CDR2 FQDESV (reference sequence). The CDR3 runs 15 residues. Trimming cost V 4 bases and J 5 bases, with 15 bases left between them. The CDR3 bases are TGTGCCAGCAGCTCGAGAGTAGCGTCAGACAATGAGCAGTTCTTC. Translating gives CASSSRVASDNEQFF.

This clonotype appeared many times. This sequence joins TRBV5-4 and TRBJ2-7; TRBD2 agrees at 8 bases. Looked up from germline, CDR1 is SGHNT and CDR2 is YYREEE (reference sequence). The V and J ends lost 1 base and 3 bases, in that order; junction bases with no gene match: 3. The CDR3 length is 14 residues. The DNA for the CDR3 is TGTGCCAGCAGCTTGAGCGGGAGTGTCTACGAGCAGTACTTC. Translation: CASSLSGSVYEQYF.

This clonotype was seen only a few times. The chain recombines TRBV4-2 with TRBJ2-5; D unresolved. The CDR3 sequence is 15 residues long. The germline V gene has CDR1 LGHNA and CDR2 YNFKEQ. The V and J ends lost 0 bases and 1 base respectively, with 9 bases between them. CDR3 amino acids: CASSQDVQSQETQYF. CDR3 nucleotides: TGTGCCAGCAGCCAAGACGTACAGAGCCAAGAGACCCAGTACTTC.

This clonotype was seen a handful of times. The chain links TRBV4-3 to TRBJ2-7, with D perhaps matching TRBD2 (6 bases). Germline CDR1 LGHNA, CDR2 YSLEER. Deletions cut 1 base from V and 4 bases from J, with 14 bases between. The CDR3 is made up of 15 amino acids. In DNA, the CDR3 is TGCGCCAGCAGCCAAGCGGTAGCAGGAGGGTACGAGCAGTACTTC. It is translated as CASSQAVAGGYEQYF.

The chain joins TRBV10-3 to TRBJ1-5; no firm D call. V gave up 0 bases and J gave up 5 bases, with 11 bases separating them. This CDR3 contains 15 residues. Germline CDR1 and CDR2: ENHRY and SYGVKD. CDR3 region: CAISESAGKDQPQHF. The DNA for the CDR3 is TGTGCCATCAGTGAGTCAGCGGGGAAGGATCAGCCCCAGCATTTT.

This clonotype appeared many times. The rearrangement uses TRBV5-1 and TRBJ2-7; 9 nucleotides match TRBD1. The CDR3 sequence is 16 residues long. Germline CDR1 reads SGHRS; CDR2 reads YFSETQ. Losses at the gene ends were 3 bases for V and 4 bases for J; bases not matched to a gene: 11. The DNA for the CDR3 is TGCGCCAGCAGCTCTCAATCCGGGACAGGGTCGTACGAGCAGTACTTC. Its translation is CASSSQSGTGSYEQYF.

This clonotype was observed a few times. The chain is built from TRBV11-2 and TRBJ2-5; the D gene could be TRBD1 or TRBD2 (5 bases each). V shed 0 bases and J shed 9 bases, with 8 bases lying between them. The germline V gene has CDR1 SGHAT and CDR2 FQNNGV. This CDR3 comprises 12 residues. The CDR3 sequence: CASSLELGAQYF. CDR3 DNA sequence: TGTGCCAGCAGCTTAGAACTAGGGGCCCAGTACTTC.